This T cell receptor (beta chain) derives from a study of blood T cell repertoires in COVID-19. Germline V gene sequence: CDR1 SGHTA, CDR2 FQGTGA. After removal of 3 bases from V and 6 bases from J, the junction contained 12 bases not matched to a gene. This CDR3 contains 17 residues. The sample holds a few counts of this clone. Clones were read by immunoSEQ multiplex PCR, and TCRdb kept only the in-frame ones, dropping some. This table holds about 420,000 clones, 70% to 90% found once. Input material: peripheral blood. This sequence joins TRBV7-3 and TRBJ2-2, with TRBD2 matching over 8 bases. The TCR comes from a man in his late teens or twenties with COVID-19, enrolled during active disease. The CDR3 sequence: CASSLTTSGPVSGELFF. The CDR3 coding sequence is TGTGCCAGCAGCTTGACTACTAGCGGCCCCGTCTCCGGGGAGCTGTTTTTT.